Listed below are T cell receptor beta chains from one sample, sequenced in a study of early T cells in non-severe SARS-CoV-2 infection. Each CDR3 protein is one row after TCRdb ran MiXCR on the 5' RACE reads. Of roughly 68,000 distinct CDR3 sequences listed, 4.9% are singletons. Specimen: whole blood. All receptors come from an adult who was a healthcare worker with PCR-confirmed SARS-CoV-2 infection or an uninfected control (not recorded which). CDR3s include the opening cysteine and the closing phenylalanine or tryptophan. Each record gives: V gene, clone size, D gene, J gene, CDR3 DNA, CDR3 protein. D genes are given only for firm matches. Part of the rows lack a size; the others show once, few, many or a class for expanded clones.

TRBV20-1	-	TRBD2	TRBJ2-1	TGCAGTGCTAGAGCTTGGACTAGCGGGGGCAATGAGCAGTTCTTC	CSARAWTSGGNEQFF
TRBV6-5	many	-	TRBJ2-7	TGTGCCAGCAGTTTGGGGACTTACTCCTACGAGCAGTACTTC	CASSLGTYSYEQYF
TRBV25-1	few	TRBD1	TRBJ1-4	TGTGCCAGCAGGAAGACAGGGTCTAATGAAAAACTGTTTTTT	CASRKTGSNEKLFF
TRBV7-9	many	-	TRBJ2-3	TGTGCCAGCAGCTCGGTCGGAGATACGCAGTATTTT	CASSSVGDTQYF
TRBV6-2/TRBV6-3	-	-	TRBJ2-1	TGTGCCAGCAGCCGGGGGACAGTTAATTACAATGAGCAGTTCTTC	CASSRGTVNYNEQFF
TRBV6-2/TRBV6-3	many	TRBD1	TRBJ2-3	TGTGCCAGCAGTTACCGCCCGGGACAGGGGCCAGATACGCAGTATTTT	CASSYRPGQGPDTQYF
TRBV5-1	many	-	TRBJ2-4	TGCGCCAGCAGCCCAGGGGATTCGGGCATTCAGTACTTC	CASSPGDSGIQYF
TRBV18	many	-	TRBJ1-4	TGTGCCAGCTCACCCAATGCACCTACTAATGAAAAACTGTTTTTT	CASSPNAPTNEKLFF
TRBV7-2	-	-	TRBJ1-3	TGTGCCAGCAGCTTAGCCGGGCCGTACTCTGGAAACACCATATATTTT	CASSLAGPYSGNTIYF
TRBV19	many	-	TRBJ1-6	TGTGCCAGTAGTATAACCGGGGAGAATTCACCCCTCCACTTT	CASSITGENSPLHF
TRBV2	few	-	TRBJ2-7	TGTGCCAGCAGCCCCAGGGGCCACGAGCAGTACTTC	CASSPRGHEQYF
TRBV6-2/TRBV6-3	-	-	TRBJ2-7	TGTGCCAGCAGAGACCCCGGGACGGGGGCGAGGAACGAGCAGTACTTC	CASRDPGTGARNEQYF
TRBV18	many	-	TRBJ1-4	TGTGCCAGCTCACCGGGACAAGGCCGCAATGAAAAACTGTTTTTT	CASSPGQGRNEKLFF
TRBV20-1	many	TRBD2	TRBJ2-7	TGCAGTGCTAGAGATGTAATAGCGGGAGGATACGAGCAGTACTTC	CSARDVIAGGYEQYF
TRBV29-1	many	-	TRBJ2-1	TGCAGCGTTGAACGCCAGGGCCTCTCCTACAATGAGCAGTTCTTC	CSVERQGLSYNEQFF
TRBV29-1	few	-	TRBJ2-5	TGCAGCGTTGTACAGGTTGGAGAGACCCAGTACTTC	CSVVQVGETQYF
TRBV5-1	-	-	TRBJ2-6	TGCGCCAGCAGCTTACAGGGCTCTGGGGCCAACGTCCTGACTTTC	CASSLQGSGANVLTF
TRBV5-1	many	-	TRBJ1-2	TGCGCCAGCAGCTTGGCGGCATTCTCTGGCTACACCTTC	CASSLAAFSGYTF
TRBV5-4	many	TRBD1	TRBJ2-7	TGTGCCAGCAGCTTTTTTGACAGGGTGAACGAGCAGTACTTC	CASSFFDRVNEQYF
TRBV27	many	TRBD1	TRBJ1-2	TGTGCCAGCAGTCACGGGACAGGGAACTATGGCTACACCTTC	CASSHGTGNYGYTF
TRBV7-2	-	-	TRBJ1-1	TGTGCCAGCAGCATCCGCGCTTCTTGGGACTCCGAGAACACTGAAGCTTTCTTT	CASSIRASWDSENTEAFF
TRBV5-1	many	TRBD2	TRBJ2-3	TGCGCCAGCAGCTTGCAAACTAGCGGGGGAGGCCCAGATACGCAGTATTTT	CASSLQTSGGGPDTQYF
TRBV27	few	-	TRBJ2-1	TGTGCCAGCAGTTTACGGCGGACTCCCTTTAATGAGCAGTTCTTC	CASSLRRTPFNEQFF
TRBV19	many	TRBD2	TRBJ2-1	TGTGCCAGTAGTATAGGGATAGCGGGTGCCTACAATGAGCAGTTCTTC	CASSIGIAGAYNEQFF
TRBV6-1	many	-	TRBJ2-3	TGTGCCAGCAGTGAGGGGCCGAGCACAGATACGCAGTATTTT	CASSEGPSTDTQYF
TRBV7-6	many	-	TRBJ2-5	TGTGCCAGCAGCTTCGGGGTCCAAGAGACCCAGTACTTC	CASSFGVQETQYF
TRBV30	many	-	TRBJ2-7	TGTGCCTGGAGTTTAGGGGGTTCGGAGCAGTACTTC	CAWSLGGSEQYF
TRBV2	few	-	TRBJ2-5	TGTGCCAGCAATGTCAGACTCCAAGAGACCCAGTACTTC	CASNVRLQETQYF
TRBV6-2/TRBV6-3	many	-	TRBJ2-3	TGTGCCAGCAGTTACGGGTACACAGATACGCAGTATTTT	CASSYGYTDTQYF
TRBV30	many	TRBD1	TRBJ2-7	TGTGCCTGGAAATCGGGACAGGTTTACTCCTACGAGCAGTACTTC	CAWKSGQVYSYEQYF
TRBV7-9	few	TRBD1	TRBJ1-1	TGTGCCAGCAGCTTAATACAGGGGACTGAAGCTTTCTTT	CASSLIQGTEAFF
TRBV18	few	-	TRBJ2-5	TGTGCCAGCTCACCAAGGGCAACGCGAGGTGAAGAGACCCAGTACTTC	CASSPRATRGEETQYF
TRBV11-3	many	TRBD1	TRBJ2-3	TGTGCCAGCAGCTTCGGAACAGGGGGCCTCACAGATACGCAGTATTTT	CASSFGTGGLTDTQYF
TRBV6-6	many	-	TRBJ2-3	TGTGCCAGCACCCTCTCTAGATTACCCACAGATACGCAGTATTTT	CASTLSRLPTDTQYF
TRBV6-2/TRBV6-3	-	TRBD2	TRBJ2-3	TGTGCCAGCAGCCGTCCCGGACTAGCTGCAGATACGCAGTATTTT	CASSRPGLAADTQYF